What follows describes a single T cell receptor (beta chain). Its antigen is undetermined. Germline CDR1 SNHLY, CDR2 FYNNEI. The CDR3 spans 17 residues. V shed 7 bases and J 0 bases; nucleotides not matched to a gene: 8. The data originate from a study of blood T cells in healthy people across ages. Findings and caveats of the study: Both naive CD4+ cell counts and diversity were greater in long-lived donors than in aged donors.

For the second PCR, which ran for about 7 to 11 cycles, a sample-barcoded 5' primer and a J-beta primer mix were used. TCRdb re-called the 5' RACE reads through MiXCR, storing one row per CDR3 protein. The table records approximately 1,100,000 distinct CDR3 sequences, 35% to 55% of them present only once. Specimen: blood. The receptor's source is a woman between 55 and 75 years old in good health. The rearrangement links TRBV2 to TRBJ2-1; 11 positions match TRBD2. CDR3 loop: CASMVAGGPFSYNEQFF. For the CDR3, the DNA is TGTGCCAGCATGGTAGCGGGAGGGCCATTCTCCTACAATGAGCAGTTCTTC.